One and the same sample provided the 15 T cell receptor beta chains below, sequenced in a study of response to subunit inactivated influenza vaccine. TCRdb used MiXCR to reprocess the RT-PCR reads, holding one entry per CDR3 protein. The sample lists hundreds of thousands of distinct CDR3 sequences, less than 20% seen once, with roughly a tenth in the top ten. Sequences were derived from PBMCs from blood, sampled roughly 5 days after vaccination. These receptors were obtained from a man between 50 and 59 years old who received an inactivated influenza vaccine.

With respect to this clonotype: A read error may explain this, as a much larger clone is one base away. The chain uses TRBV5-1 and TRBJ2-1; 8 bases align to TRBD2. Looked up from germline, CDR1 is SGHRS and CDR2 is YFSETQ. This CDR3 contains 15 residues. CDR3 loop: CASSPGTRVYNGQFF. The CDR3, as DNA: TGCGCCAGCAGCCCCGGGACTAGGGTGTACAATGGGCAGTTCTTC.

This clonotype has more than one count but fewer than ten. The chain has TRBV12-3 or TRBV12-4 and TRBJ1-3, with 8 positions matching TRBD1. CDR3 length: 16 amino acids. V shed 1 base, J shed 1 base, and the junction held 3 bases outside the gene matches. The CDR3 protein is CASSLEWTGSGNTIYF. CDR3 nucleotide sequence: TGTGCCAGCAGTTTAGAGTGGACAGGGTCTGGAAACACCATATATTTT.

This clonotype has only a few counts. The rearrangement joins TRBV5-4 to TRBJ2-5; TRBD1 aligns across 9 bases. The CDR3 has 15 residues. Germline V CDR1 and CDR2: SGHNT, YYREEE (reference sequence). The trim removed 5 bases at V and 0 bases at J, leaving 5 bases unmatched. This CDR3 is CASSRDRVYQETQYF. The DNA for the CDR3 is TGTGCCAGCAGTCGGGACAGGGTGTACCAAGAGACCCAGTACTTC.

This clonotype came up a few times. J is TRBJ1-1 and V is TRBV27; 9 bases fit TRBD1. Germline V lookup: CDR1 MNHEY, CDR2 SMNVEV (reference sequence). The junction had 6 bases not matched to a gene; V was cut back by 1 base and J by 6 bases. The CDR3 runs to 15 residues. The DNA for the CDR3 is TGTGCCAGCAGTTTATTCCCAGGGACAGGGTCTGAAGCTTTCTTT. Encoded protein: CASSLFPGTGSEAFF.

The chain recombines TRBV19 with TRBJ1-1; TRBD1 agrees at 12 bases. This CDR3 comprises 16 residues. The ends lost 7 bases at V and 0 bases at J; junction bases unmatched: 6. In germline, CDR1 is LNHDA, CDR2 SQIVND (reference sequence). This CDR3 reads CASKSGQGAVNTEAFF. The DNA for the CDR3 is TGTGCCAGTAAATCGGGACAGGGGGCGGTGAACACTGAAGCTTTCTTT.

This chain links TRBV6-2 or TRBV6-3 with TRBJ2-7; the match to TRBD1 covers 7 bases. The V segment lost 2 bases and the J segment 0 bases; nucleotides outside the gene matches: 13. This CDR3 contains 18 residues. Germline V gives CDR1 MNHEY, CDR2 SVGEGT. CDR3 sequence: CASSYLLTGQWSSYEQYF. CDR3 in DNA: TGTGCCAGCAGTTACCTACTTACGGGACAGTGGAGCTCCTACGAGCAGTACTTC.

In its sample, this clonotype was seen a few times. The genes are TRBV5-6 and TRBJ1-2, with TRBD1 matching 7 bases. V trimming: 0 bases; J trimming: 10 bases; junction bases outside the gene matches: 12. Looked up from germline, CDR1 is SGHDT and CDR2 is YYEEEE. The CDR3 totals 15 residues. CDR3 in amino acids: CASSLGAGTENSYTF. CDR3 DNA: TGTGCCAGCAGCTTGGGGGCCGGGACAGAAAACTCCTACACCTTC.

This clonotype came up many times. V usage is TRBV29-1 and J usage is TRBJ1-1; no definite D call. V was cut by 6 bases and J by 1 base, with 6 bases left in between. The CDR3 covers 11 residues. Germline V CDR1 and CDR2: SQVTM, ANQGSEA. The CDR3 DNA follows: TGCAGCGTGCGTCGGAACACTGAAGCTTTCTTT. Its protein is CSVRRNTEAFF.

The chain is built from TRBV18 and TRBJ2-1; 9 nucleotides agree with TRBD1. CDR3 length: 15 residues. Germline V lookup: CDR1 KGHSH, CDR2 LQKENI. Trimming removed 3 bases from V and 15 bases from J; junction bases left unmatched: 15. Here the CDR3 reads CASSPPSRQGVVRFF. The DNA for the CDR3 is TGTGCCAGCTCACCTCCATCCCGACAGGGGGTGGTAAGGTTCTTC.

This clonotype was counted once. V is TRBV24-1 and J is TRBJ2-3, with 7 bases aligning to TRBD1. The V and J ends lost 5 bases and 0 bases, in that order; junction bases with no gene match: 13. Germline V gene sequence: CDR1 KGHDR, CDR2 SFDVKD. CDR3 length: 18 amino acids. As DNA, the CDR3 is TGTGCCACCAGTGGCCCATTATCCCGGGACAGCAGCACAGATACGCAGTATTTT. Translated: CATSGPLSRDSSTDTQYF.

There are a few counts of this clonotype. V gene TRBV7-6 combines with J gene TRBJ2-2; 8 bases fit TRBD2. Losses at the gene ends were 5 bases for V and 0 bases for J; bases not matched to a gene: 8. Germline V CDR1 and CDR2: SGHVS, FNYEAQ. The CDR3 is made up of 17 amino acids. The CDR3 DNA sequence: TGTGCCAGCAGCCCAACCTCACTAGCGGCGAACACCGGGGAGCTGTTTTTT. It specifies CASSPTSLAANTGELFF. Full variable domain (missing parts from reference TRBV7-6 and TRBJ2-2): GAGVSQSPRYKVTKRGQDVALRCDPISGHVSLYWYRQALGQGPEFLTYFNYEAQQDKSGLPNDRFSAERPEGSISTLTIQRTEQRDSAMYRCASSPTSLAANTGELFFGEGSRLTVL.

The chain joins TRBV24-1 to TRBJ2-7; D is unresolved. Looked up from germline, CDR1 is KGHDR and CDR2 is SFDVKD. V lost 9 bases and J lost 6, with 5 bases in between. This CDR3 comprises 9 residues. Written as DNA, the CDR3 is TGTGCCACCTCGGGCGAGCAGTACTTC. Its translation: CATSGEQYF.

This clonotype was observed a handful of times. The CDR3 protein is CATSRGRGGYEQFF. CDR3 in DNA: TGTGCCACCAGCAGAGGAAGGGGGGGGTATGAGCAGTTCTTC. V and J are TRBV15 and TRBJ2-1; D might be TRBD2 (7 bases). Trimming took 1 base from V and 8 from J, leaving 12 bases between them. Germline CDR1 reads LNHNV; CDR2 reads YYDKDF (reference sequence). This CDR3 spans 14 amino acids.

This chain connects TRBV2 to TRBJ2-3; D unresolved. With 4 bases removed from V and 1 base from J, the gap between germline ends came to 12 bases. This CDR3 has 15 amino acids. Looked up from germline, CDR1 is SNHLY and CDR2 is FYNNEI. CDR3 coding DNA: TGTGCCAGCAGTGTCGCAGAGCCCCGCACAGATACGCAGTATTTT. Translation gives CASSVAEPRTDTQYF.

This clonotype was counted a few times. V is TRBV7-2 and J is TRBJ2-7; TRBD1 agrees at 9 bases. The germline V gene has CDR1 SGHTA and CDR2 FQGNSA. The trim removed 5 bases at V and 2 bases at J, leaving 7 bases unmatched. This CDR3 has 15 amino acids. This chain's CDR3 is CASSADRGGAYEQYF. As DNA, the CDR3 is TGTGCCAGCAGCGCCGACAGGGGGGGGGCCTACGAGCAGTACTTC.